This T cell receptor beta chain was sequenced for a study of response to subunit inactivated influenza vaccine (dated by TCRdb to the late 2010s). Looking at the study overall: The study used deep quantitative T cell receptor repertoire profiling to track responses to a trivalent subunit inactivated influenza vaccine. Beyond this particular receptor, the publication reports: The authors proposed that each seasonal influenza vaccination may bring in only a limited number of new T cells.

According to the germline V gene (reference sequence), CDR1 reads SEHNR and CDR2 reads FQNEAQ. Counted from cysteine to phenylalanine, this CDR3 has 15 amino acids. Left in the record is the CDR3 DNA by itself, 45 bases read in frame from the first base. V loses 5 bases at its end and J loses 7 bases; junction bases beyond the gene matches: 11. This clonotype appeared a few times. Its target antigen remains unknown. The input lacks base qualities; no much larger clone sits a single base away. The protocol used for the library was RT-PCR. The sequencer listed for this sample is Illumina HiSeq 2500. In-frame beta chains were kept once TCRdb had trimmed the public reads at Q25 with fastp and called clones with MiXCR. Rows with a matching CDR3 protein are joined into one entry that keeps the most common DNA and genes. The sample table shows 800,000 to 1,000,000 distinct CDR3 sequences, and roughly 20% are seen once. 9.5% to 13% of the sample rests with the top ten.

Recombination connected TRBV7-9 to TRBJ2-1; TRBD2 fits 7 bases in the junction. The source of this sequence is a man aged 50 to 60 who received an inactivated influenza vaccine. Donor details come from another sample of the same person, matched by shared clones. Sequenced here: PBMCs from blood, sampled about 5 days after vaccination. The DNA reads as follows: TGTGCCAGCAGCCCGGATGAGGGACTACAGAATGAGCAGTTCTTC. It translates as CASSPDEGLQNEQFF.